Presented here are 28 T cell receptor beta chains from one specimen sequenced in a study of Ad26.COV2.S vaccination and SARS-CoV-2 variants. Sequencing used immunoSEQ multiplex PCR; TCRdb keeps in-frame clones, though not all of them. The table lists over 300,000 clones, approximately 83% of them singletons. The treatment: roughly 18 received Ad26.COV2.S at low or high dose, single or two shots; about 5 received placebo; per-sample allocation not given. Sampling was performed 63 days after the first vaccine or placebo injection. Here the sequenced sample was peripheral blood, taken in a trial of Ad26.COV2.S vaccine versus placebo. These TCRs come from a person aged 18-65 years who received the Ad26.COV2.S COVID-19 vaccine or a placebo.

The chain uses TRBV28 and TRBJ2-1; 9 positions agree with TRBD2. The CDR3 is 17 amino acids. J lost 4 bases, V lost 5 bases, and 12 bases had no gene match. Germline V CDR1 and CDR2: MDHEN, SYDVKM. CDR3 nucleotides: TGTGCCAGCAGTCCGGGACTAGCTGCCACGGGGTACAATGAGCAGTTCTTC. Its translation: CASSPGLAATGYNEQFF.

V usage is TRBV2 and J usage is TRBJ2-7; 8 nucleotides match TRBD2. Trimming removed 5 bases from V and 4 bases from J; junction bases left unmatched: 7. The germline CDR1 and CDR2 sequences are SNHLY and FYNNEI. The CDR3 has 14 amino acids. The CDR3 DNA sequence: TGTGCCAGCAGTAGAGCGGGAGCAAGGTACGAGCAGTACTTC. Its translation is CASSRAGARYEQYF.

This clone has more than one count but fewer than ten. The rearrangement links TRBV4-1 to TRBJ2-7; 7 bases match TRBD1. CDR3 size: 18 residues. Trimming took 1 base from V and 4 from J; bases not matched to a gene: 16. Germline assignment: CDR1 MGHRA and CDR2 YSYEKL. The CDR3 bases are TGCGCCAGCAGCCAAGGGCCACGACAGGGCCAAAAGAAGTACGAGCAGTACTTC. Protein: CASSQGPRQGQKKYEQYF.

This clone was counted a few times. The genes are TRBV7-2 and TRBJ1-2, with unresolved D. V was cut by 1 base and J by 2 bases, with 8 bases left in between. Germline V gene sequence: CDR1 SGHTA, CDR2 FQGNSA. The length of the CDR3 is 14 residues. CDR3 sequence reads: CASSLVSGNYGYTF. The CDR3, as DNA: TGTGCCAGCAGCTTAGTTTCTGGCAACTATGGCTACACCTTC.

The gene calls are TRBV6-5 and TRBJ2-1; D is uncertain. The germline V gene encodes CDR1 MNHEY and CDR2 SVGAGI. There are 13 residues in the CDR3. V lost 6 bases, J lost 8 bases, and 14 bases lay in between. CDR3 protein: CASSQEAWDEQFF. The CDR3 nucleotides read TGTGCCAGCAGCCAAGAGGCGTGGGATGAGCAGTTCTTC.

This sequence joins TRBV9 and TRBJ2-7; 9 positions agree with TRBD1. The CDR3 sequence is 17 residues long. Germline lookup yields CDR1 SGDLS and CDR2 YYNGEE. Trimming cost V 0 bases and J 3 bases; bases outside gene matches: 10. CDR3 nucleotide sequence: TGTGCCAGCAGCGTAGGGGCTCCGGGACAGGGAAACTACGAGCAGTACTTC. Its protein is CASSVGAPGQGNYEQYF.

The chain uses TRBV12-3 or TRBV12-4 and TRBJ2-5; either TRBD1 or TRBD2 may supply D (6 bases each). Deletions cut 10 bases from V and 0 bases from J, with 12 bases between. The CDR3 sequence is 13 residues long. In nucleotides, the CDR3 is TGTGCCACCCGGGGGCGGGACCAAGAGACCCAGTACTTC. Protein product: CATRGRDQETQYF.

This rearrangement joins TRBV7-2 to TRBJ2-1; 9 bases are a match to TRBD1. V shed 4 bases, J shed 6 bases, and the junction held 7 bases outside the gene matches. This CDR3 has 15 amino acids. Looked up from germline, CDR1 is SGHTA and CDR2 is FQGNSA. CDR3 DNA: TGTGCCAGCAGCTCCGGGACAGGGACCCTCAATGAGCAGTTCTTC. Protein: CASSSGTGTLNEQFF.

This chain joins TRBV12-3 or TRBV12-4 and TRBJ2-3; D is uncertain. V was shortened by 6 bases and J by 2 bases, with 6 bases between the two germline ends. CDR3 length equals 12 residues. The CDR3 here is CASSYFTDTQYF. DNA of the CDR3: TGTGCCAGCAGCTATTTCACAGATACGCAGTATTTT.

The chain links TRBV6-5 to TRBJ2-1; 8 positions agree with TRBD2. Germline V CDR1 and CDR2: MNHEY, SVGAGI. The CDR3 covers 12 residues. Unmatched junction bases numbered 11, after V lost 10 bases and J lost 12 bases. This chain's CDR3 is CAILRLAGRQFF. The CDR3 coding sequence is TGTGCCATCCTCCGCCTAGCGGGTAGGCAGTTCTTC.

This clone was detected a few times. The V call is TRBV20-1, the J call TRBJ2-1; TRBD1 or TRBD2 may be the D gene (5 bases each). The CDR3 has 16 amino acids. The germline V gene encodes CDR1 DFQATT and CDR2 SNEGSKA (reference sequence). The ends were cut back, 3 bases at V and 6 bases at J, with 21 bases in the middle. The CDR3 DNA reads as TGCAGTGCTAGTCCTCTCGGGACCCACGACCGCAATGAGCAGTTCTTC. Protein sequence: CSASPLGTHDRNEQFF.

The chain is built from TRBV4-1 and TRBJ1-2; the match to TRBD1 covers 7 bases. Germline loops: CDR1 MGHRA, CDR2 YSYEKL. The V and J ends lost 4 bases and 4 bases, in that order; junction bases with no gene match: 9. The CDR3 length is 15 residues. CDR3 sequence reads: CASSLTLQGLYGYTF. DNA for the CDR3: TGCGCCAGCAGCCTAACCCTACAGGGGCTCTATGGCTACACCTTC.

The chain carries TRBV9 and TRBJ1-1, with D uncertain. From germline, CDR1 is SGDLS and CDR2 YYNGEE. This CDR3 comprises 13 residues. V was clipped by 3 bases and J by 1 base, with 7 bases between them. This chain's CDR3 is CASSAGGNTEAFF. The CDR3 DNA is TGTGCCAGCAGCGCGGGAGGGAACACTGAAGCTTTCTTT.

The V gene is TRBV15, the J gene TRBJ2-7; maybe TRBD2 (7 bases). The CDR3 contains 16 residues. Trimming cost V 0 bases and J 2 bases, with 14 bases left between them. CDR1 is LNHNV, CDR2 YYDKDF, per germline (reference sequence). CDR3 residues: CATSRDRGALTYEQYF. CDR3 coding DNA: TGTGCCACCAGCAGAGATCGGGGGGCGTTGACCTACGAGCAGTACTTC.

V gene TRBV28 combines with J gene TRBJ2-3; 12 positions agree with TRBD2. This CDR3 has 15 amino acids. V was pared by 3 bases and J by 8 bases, with 6 bases of the junction left unmatched. Germline V lookup: CDR1 MDHEN, CDR2 SYDVKM. The chain's CDR3 is CASSFWTSGASTQYF. CDR3 sequence (DNA): TGTGCCAGCAGTTTTTGGACTAGCGGGGCCAGTACGCAGTATTTT. The whole variable domain, remainder taken from reference TRBV28 and TRBJ2-3, is DVKVTQSSRYLVKRTGEKVFLECVQDMDHENMFWYRQDPGLGLRLIYFSYDVKMKEKGDIPEGYSVSREKKERFSLILESASTNQTSMYLCASSFWTSGASTQYFGPGTRLTVL.

The V and J genes are TRBV5-1 and TRBJ1-1, with D maybe TRBD1 (6 bases). With 0 bases removed from V and 0 bases from J, the gap between germline ends came to 12 bases. CDR1 SGHRS and CDR2 YFSETQ come from the germline V gene. The CDR3 sequence is 16 residues long. This CDR3 is CASSLVEGGVNTEAFF. For the CDR3, the DNA is TGCGCCAGCAGCTTGGTGGAGGGGGGAGTGAACACTGAAGCTTTCTTT.

The chain employs TRBV19 and TRBJ1-6; no definite D call. V gave up 3 bases and J gave up 5 bases, with 14 bases separating them. This CDR3 has 16 residues. Germline V lookup: CDR1 LNHDA, CDR2 SQIVND (reference sequence). CDR3 DNA sequence: TGTGCCAGTAGTATGACGACTTCCCTTAATAATTCACCCCTCCACTTT. Amino acids: CASSMTTSLNNSPLHF.

CDR3 nucleotides: TGTGCCAGTAGTAAAGGACACTACGAGCAGTACTTC. It is translated as CASSKGHYEQYF. The V call is TRBV19, the J call TRBJ2-7, with D possibly TRBD1 on 5 matching bases. V gave up 4 bases and J gave up 3 bases, with 7 bases separating them. The CDR3 totals 12 residues. The germline CDR1 and CDR2 sequences are LNHDA and SQIVND (reference sequence).

V is TRBV30 and J is TRBJ2-7, with TRBD2 matching 7 bases. V shed 2 bases, J shed 3 bases, and the junction held 1 base outside the gene matches. Per germline, CDR1 GTSNPN and CDR2 SVGIG (reference sequence). This CDR3 has 12 amino acids. CDR3 sequence: CAWSKRDYEQYF. In DNA, the CDR3 is TGTGCCTGGAGTAAGCGGGACTACGAGCAGTACTTC.

CDR3 region: CASSAHRGLYEQYF. The DNA of the CDR3 is TGTGCCAGCAGTGCCCACAGGGGGCTCTACGAGCAGTACTTC. V gene TRBV2 combines with J gene TRBJ2-7, with TRBD1 identical over 9 bases. Unmatched junction bases numbered 4, after V lost 4 bases and J lost 3 bases. The CDR3 has 14 residues. Germline CDR1 and CDR2: SNHLY and FYNNEI. The full variable domain, with the rest looked up from reference TRBV2 and TRBJ2-7, is EPEVTQTPSHQVTQMGQEVILRCVPISNHLYFYWYRQILGQKVEFLVSFYNNEISEKSEIFDDQFSVERPDGSNFTLKIRSTKLEDSAMYFCASSAHRGLYEQYFGPGTRLTVT.

The chain joins TRBV6-1 to TRBJ1-2; D remains unclear. The CDR3 contains 13 residues. Looked up from germline, CDR1 is MNHNS and CDR2 is SASEGT. Trimming took off 3 bases at V and 7 bases at J, with 12 bases between the two ends. Here the CDR3 reads CASSDPWTTGYTF. The DNA for the CDR3 is TGTGCCAGCAGTGATCCCTGGACCACTGGCTACACCTTC.

This chain links TRBV5-1 with TRBJ1-3; D is uncertain. V shed 1 base and J shed 2 bases, with 10 bases lying between them. This CDR3 region has 15 residues. Germline V gives CDR1 SGHRS, CDR2 YFSETQ. The CDR3 spells CASSLNTVPGNTIYF. In DNA form, the CDR3 reads TGCGCCAGCAGCTTGAACACAGTTCCTGGAAACACCATATATTTT. Using reference TRBV5-1 and TRBJ1-3 for the parts outside the CDR3, the full variable domain is KAGVTQTPRYLIKTRGQQVTLSCSPISGHRSVSWYQQTPGQGLQFLFEYFSETQRNKGNFPGRFSGRQFSNSRSEMNVSTLELGDSALYLCASSLNTVPGNTIYFGEGSWLTVV.

This clone was seen only once. J is TRBJ2-2 and V is TRBV5-4; no clear D. Germline V gene data show CDR1 as SGHNT and CDR2 as YYREEE (reference sequence). CDR3 length: 12 residues. V lost 4 bases to trimming and J lost 7 bases, with 8 bases between them. The CDR3 DNA sequence: TGTGCCAGCAGCCCCCCGGACGGGGAGCTGTTTTTT. It is translated as CASSPPDGELFF.

DNA of the CDR3: TGCGCCAGCAGCTCCGGACAGGTCAGCACAGATACGCAGTATTTT. Its protein product is CASSSGQVSTDTQYF. This sequence joins TRBV5-1 and TRBJ2-3, with 7 bases identical to TRBD1. In germline, CDR1 is SGHRS, CDR2 YFSETQ. After removal of 3 bases from V and 0 bases from J, the junction contained 4 bases not matched to a gene. The CDR3 totals 15 residues.

This rearrangement joins TRBV3-1 (or the pseudogene TRBV3-2) to TRBJ2-5; a possible D gene is TRBD2 (5 bases). V gave up 3 bases and J gave up 4 bases, with 15 bases separating them. CDR1 and CDR2 (germline): LGHDT, YNNKEL (reference sequence). This CDR3 is built from 15 residues. CDR3 sequence reads: CASSHRRGRGETQYF. The DNA of the CDR3 is TGTGCCAGCAGCCATCGCCGAGGACGGGGAGAGACCCAGTACTTC.

The chain has TRBV9 and TRBJ2-7; D remains unclear. The CDR3 runs to 16 residues. The germline V gene has CDR1 SGDLS and CDR2 YYNGEE. The V gene lost 0 bases and the J gene lost 0 bases, with 13 bases spanning the gap. The CDR3 DNA is TGTGCCAGCAGCGTAGCCTCGAAACGAGCCTCCTACGAGCAGTACTTC. It translates to CASSVASKRASYEQYF.

V gene TRBV7-3 combines with J gene TRBJ2-5; D is unclear. This CDR3 contains 15 residues. V gave up 1 base and J gave up 5 bases, with 14 bases separating them. In germline, CDR1 is SGHTA, CDR2 FQGTGA. CDR3 nucleotide sequence: TGTGCCAGCAGCTTAATTCGGGCCCCGCTGGAGACCCAGTACTTC. Amino acid sequence: CASSLIRAPLETQYF.

This sequence joins TRBV12-5 and TRBJ2-1, with D unclear. The germline gives CDR1 LGHNT, CDR2 FRNRAP. V gave up 0 bases and J gave up 4 bases, with 10 bases separating them. The CDR3 length is 15 residues. The DNA for the CDR3 is TGTGCTAGTGGTTTGGTACGTGCAGAGTACAATGAGCAGTTCTTC. Amino acids: CASGLVRAEYNEQFF.